The T cell receptor (beta chain) described here comes from a study of CD8+ T cells in alopecia areata. As concerns this clone: The germline and genes are mouse ones. The CDR3 goes on 4 residues after the read ends, and that part is filled in from the germline J gene.

Cell sorting was performed on pooled cutaneous lymph node cells with CD4, CD8alpha, NKG2D, NKG2ACE and other markers. Germline V gives CDR1 NSQYPW, CDR2 LRSPGD (reference sequence). V gave up 4 bases and J gave up 4 bases, with 10 bases separating them. This CDR3 has 13 amino acids. In each case, RNA was isolated and then reverse transcribed into cDNA as the sequencing template. Method: immunoSEQ multiplex PCR; TCRdb's copy keeps in-frame clones and lacks some. There are 200,000 to 300,000 clones in the sample, none observed a single time. The receptor's source is a C3H/HeJ mouse with alopecia areata. Strain haplotype (MHC): H2-k. Material for sequencing was CD4+ T cells sorted from a lymph node. The gene calls are TRBV1 and TRBJ1-1, with D perhaps matching TRBD1 (6 bases). CDR3 protein: CTCSGGGPTEVFF. The part of the CDR3 DNA that was read is TGCACCTGCAGTGGGGGGGGGCCCACA.